The 4 T cell receptor beta chains reported below all come from one sample, sequenced in a study of identical twins (dated by TCRdb to 2015 to 2016). The library was produced with 5' RACE. Reads for this sample came from an Illumina HiSeq 2000. TCRdb trimmed public reads at Q25 via fastp, called clones via MiXCR and kept in-frame beta chains. CDR3 protein sequences are deduplicated, and each keeps its most common genes and DNA. This sample comprises approximately 600,000 distinct CDR3 sequences, approximately 9.6% of them detected only once. Jointly, the top ten make up roughly 3% of the sample. These same records also appear under a second study, on yellow fever vaccine responses in identical twins.

Material: PBMCs. The origin of the receptors is a woman aged 18-29 years in good health.

This clonotype was observed many times. This chain uses TRBV10-3 with TRBJ2-2; D is unresolved. CDR3 length: 14 residues. V lost 0 bases to trimming and J lost 7 bases, with 9 bases between them. From germline, CDR1 is ENHRY and CDR2 SYGVKD. The CDR3 spells CAISESVGYGELFF. In DNA form, the CDR3 reads TGTGCCATCAGTGAGTCAGTGGGATACGGGGAGCTGTTTTTT.

J is TRBJ2-7 and V is TRBV6-1; 10 nucleotides align to TRBD1. V shed 5 bases, J shed 4 bases, and the junction held 8 bases outside the gene matches. Germline CDR1 MNHNS, CDR2 SASEGT. This CDR3 has 15 amino acids. CDR3 DNA: TGTGCCAGCAGTAGAGTCCCGGGACAGGGGTACGAGCAGTACTTC. Translating gives CASSRVPGQGYEQYF.

The J gene is TRBJ2-1, the V gene TRBV27; D is possibly TRBD2 (6 bases). The CDR3 covers 14 residues. Germline CDR1 MNHEY, CDR2 SMNVEV (reference sequence). V shed 5 bases and J shed 5 bases, with 13 bases lying between them. Written as DNA, the CDR3 is TGTGCCAGCAGTCCCGCTAGGAGGGACAATGAGCAGTTCTTC. This gives the protein CASSPARRDNEQFF.

In this sample, this clonotype turned up a few times. The chain recombines TRBV5-1 with TRBJ2-2; 7 bases are a match to TRBD1. J was trimmed by 8 bases and V by 2 bases; bases with no gene match: 3. From germline, CDR1 is SGHRS and CDR2 YFSETQ. There are 13 residues in the CDR3. In nucleotides, the CDR3 is TGCGCCAGCAGCTTAGAGGACAGGGGGGAGCTGTTTTTT. It yields the protein CASSLEDRGELFF.